Here is one TCR beta chain with its context. TCRdb redid the calling of the 5' RACE reads with MiXCR, one entry per CDR3 protein. The sample lists about 120,000 distinct CDR3 sequences; 7.2% were seen once. This CDR3 is 15 amino acids long. Trimming pared 3 bases from V and 8 bases from J, leaving 19 bases between. The sample is drawn from a study of T cells after yellow fever vaccination. The receptor comes from a man younger than 35 who received the YFV17D yellow fever vaccine. The material was CD4+ T cells sorted from PBMCs, obtained roughly 46 days after the first yellow fever vaccination. This chain links TRBV12-3 or TRBV12-4 with TRBJ1-2; no definite D call. The CDR3 protein is CASSFRPGIVVGYTF. DNA of the CDR3: TGTGCCAGCAGTTTCCGCCCTGGTATCGTAGTCGGCTACACCTTC.